These 30 T cell receptor beta chains originate from one sample sequenced in a study of CD8 T cells in ankylosing spondylitis. Study-wide results and limits: A motif in TCR beta, a set of roughly eight highly homologous variants, appeared characteristic of ankylosing spondylitis blood.

Their cognate antigens are unknown. TCRdb fed the 5' RACE reads into MiXCR, producing one record per CDR3 protein. The data show 470,000 or so distinct CDR3 sequences, roughly 27% seen once. Sequenced: blood, either unsorted or a sorted T cell fraction (not recorded which). The receptors here all came from a male donor with ankylosing spondylitis.

V and J are TRBV5-1 and TRBJ2-3; 12 nucleotides align to TRBD2. Germline CDR1 reads SGHRS; CDR2 reads YFSETQ. V was pared by 0 bases and J by 4 bases, with 12 bases of the junction left unmatched. This CDR3 is 19 amino acids long. CDR3 nucleotides: TGCGCCAGCAGCTTGGGAACTAGCGGGAGGAAGAGGTACGCAGATACGCAGTATTTT. Amino acids: CASSLGTSGRKRYADTQYF. The full variable domain, with the rest looked up from reference TRBV5-1 and TRBJ2-3, is KAGVTQTPRYLIKTRGQQVTLSCSPISGHRSVSWYQQTPGQGLQFLFEYFSETQRNKGNFPGRFSGRQFSNSRSEMNVSTLELGDSALYLCASSLGTSGRKRYADTQYFGPGTRLTVL.

This clonotype was seen a handful of times. V is TRBV10-3 and J is TRBJ2-5; D unresolved. The CDR3 consists of 16 residues. V was shortened by 0 bases and J by 5 bases, with 16 bases between the two germline ends. Germline V CDR1 and CDR2: ENHRY, SYGVKD. The CDR3 loop reads CAISESPGPDAETQYF. In DNA, the CDR3 is TGTGCCATCAGTGAGTCCCCCGGTCCAGACGCGGAGACCCAGTACTTC.

This clonotype was seen only a few times. This chain connects TRBV5-1 to TRBJ2-3; 12 bases match TRBD1. Looked up from germline, CDR1 is SGHRS and CDR2 is YFSETQ. Germline trimming cut 4 bases from V and 4 bases from J; bases unmatched to any gene: 7. The CDR3 has 16 amino acids. The CDR3 nucleotides are TGCGCCAGCAGCGACCTTGGGACAGGGGGCCCAGATACGCAGTATTTT. Translated, it gives CASSDLGTGGPDTQYF.

This clonotype was recorded a few times. The rearrangement joins TRBV2 to TRBJ2-5; D is uncertain. Trimming took 4 bases from V and 1 from J, leaving 10 bases between them. This CDR3 has 14 residues. CDR1 SNHLY and CDR2 FYNNEI come from the germline V gene. The CDR3 region is CASSVGDTQETQYF. CDR3 in DNA: TGTGCCAGCAGTGTTGGAGACACCCAAGAGACCCAGTACTTC.

This clonotype was recorded a few times. The J gene is TRBJ2-1, the V gene TRBV10-3, with TRBD1 matching 7 bases. The V segment lost 3 bases and the J segment 2 bases; nucleotides outside the gene matches: 4. This CDR3 spans 15 amino acids. Germline values: CDR1 ENHRY, CDR2 SYGVKD. In nucleotides, the CDR3 is TGTGCCATCAGTGACCGGACAGGAACCTACAATGAGCAGTTCTTC. As protein: CAISDRTGTYNEQFF.

This clonotype has a handful of counts. This chain links TRBV25-1 with TRBJ1-1; a possible D gene is TRBD1 (5 bases). The germline V gene has CDR1 MGHDK and CDR2 SYGVNS. V lost 5 bases, J lost 0 bases, and 13 bases lay in between. The CDR3 is made up of 15 amino acids. DNA for the CDR3: TGTGCCAGCAGTCCCTCGACAGACATGAACACTGAAGCTTTCTTT. Its protein is CASSPSTDMNTEAFF.

This chain links TRBV3-1 with TRBJ1-5; no firm D call. Germline-derived CDR1 and CDR2 are LGHDT and YNNKEL (reference sequence). The ends were cut back, 4 bases at V and 6 bases at J, with 13 bases in the middle. The CDR3 runs 14 residues. Here the CDR3 reads CASSPQVGGQPQHF. The CDR3 nucleotides read TGTGCCAGCAGCCCGCAGGTGGGAGGTCAGCCCCAGCATTTT.

The chain recombines TRBV20-1 with TRBJ1-4, with a tentative D call TRBD1 (6 bases). This CDR3 has 14 residues. From germline, CDR1 is DFQATT and CDR2 SNEGSKA (reference sequence). Trimming removed 3 bases at V and 0 bases at J, with 8 bases between. CDR3 sequence reads: CSARDRTTNEKLFF. The CDR3 coding sequence is TGCAGTGCTAGGGACAGAACAACTAATGAAAAACTGTTTTTT.

The chain combines TRBV7-2 with TRBJ2-1, with TRBD1 identical over 7 bases. V gave up 1 base and J gave up 8 bases; unmatched junction bases: 11. Germline V lookup: CDR1 SGHTA, CDR2 FQGNSA. This CDR3 is 16 amino acids long. CDR3 loop: CASSLEAGGFNYEQFF. CDR3 DNA sequence: TGTGCCAGCAGCTTAGAGGCAGGGGGTTTCAACTATGAGCAGTTCTTC.

Concerning this clonotype itself: The junction and the germline gene differ at one end; a read error may be behind it. The gene calls are TRBV12-3 or TRBV12-4 and TRBJ1-5, with a possible D match to TRBD1 (6 bases). The CDR3 contains 14 residues. DNA of the CDR3: TGTGCCAGCCAGTCCACAGGGTCGGAACAGCTCCAGCATTTT. Its translation: CASQSTGSEQLQHF.

V and J are TRBV11-3 and TRBJ2-3; 10 nucleotides match TRBD2. The trim removed 3 bases at V and 0 bases at J, leaving 6 bases unmatched. CDR1 is SGHNT, CDR2 YENEEA, per germline. The CDR3 has 17 residues. CDR3 nucleotide sequence: TGTGCCAGCAGCTTGTTCTCGACTAGCGGGAGCACAGATACGCAGTATTTT. Its translation: CASSLFSTSGSTDTQYF.

The J gene is TRBJ2-5, the V gene TRBV5-1; D uncertain. Germline lookup yields CDR1 SGHRS and CDR2 YFSETQ. The V gene lost 1 base and the J gene lost 5 bases, with 15 bases spanning the gap. The CDR3 extends over 15 amino acids. The CDR3 DNA sequence: TGCGCCAGCAGCTTGTCGACATCCGATCGCGAGACCCAGTACTTC. Protein: CASSLSTSDRETQYF.

The chain is built from TRBV5-1 and TRBJ1-5; D is uncertain. Trimming removed 0 bases from V and 3 bases from J, with 10 bases in between. CDR1 and CDR2 (germline): SGHRS, YFSETQ. CDR3 length: 15 amino acids. The CDR3 DNA follows: TGCGCCAGCAGCTTGGACGCCAGCGCCAATCAGCCCCAGCATTTT. This encodes CASSLDASANQPQHF.

This clonotype was detected only a few times. The V gene is TRBV20-1, the J gene TRBJ2-5; 7 bases agree with TRBD1. V trimming: 0 bases; J trimming: 4 bases; junction bases outside the gene matches: 8. CDR1 is DFQATT, CDR2 SNEGSKA, per germline (reference sequence). The CDR3 length is 15 residues. The CDR3 spells CSAREATGIPETQYF. The DNA of the CDR3 is TGCAGTGCTAGAGAGGCGACAGGGATCCCAGAGACCCAGTACTTC.

V is TRBV5-1 and J is TRBJ2-2; TRBD2 might be the D (5 bases). The germline gives CDR1 SGHRS, CDR2 YFSETQ. The CDR3 loop spans 16 amino acids. V was trimmed by 3 bases and J by 6 bases, leaving 18 bases between them. CDR3 amino acids: CASSSGVSGWAGELFF. The CDR3 bases are TGCGCCAGCAGCTCCGGGGTGTCAGGATGGGCCGGGGAGCTGTTTTTT.

This clonotype was detected a few times. The chain uses TRBV7-6 and TRBJ1-6; no reliable D call. Per germline, CDR1 SGHVS and CDR2 FNYEAQ. The V and J ends lost 8 bases and 9 bases respectively, with 14 bases between them. There are 13 residues in the CDR3. The CDR3 coding sequence is TGTGCCAGCGCGCCCCTTACTGGTTCACCCCTCCACTTT. It specifies CASAPLTGSPLHF.

The rearrangement uses TRBV25-1 and TRBJ1-4; D not resolved. Looked up from germline, CDR1 is MGHDK and CDR2 is SYGVNS. CDR3 size: 14 residues. The germline V and J ends were trimmed by 5 bases and 0 bases, with 7 bases remaining between them. Here the CDR3 DNA reads TGTGCCAGCAGTAAGCGAGCAACTAATGAAAAACTGTTTTTT. Amino acids: CASSKRATNEKLFF.

This clonotype was picked up a small number of times. CDR3 region: CASSQSGQRGGYTF. The CDR3 DNA reads as TGTGCCAGCAGCCAATCGGGCCAGCGGGGTGGCTACACCTTC. The chain uses TRBV16 and TRBJ1-2; D gene unclear. The germline gives CDR1 KGHSY, CDR2 FQNENV. Deletions cut 0 bases from V and 7 bases from J, with 12 bases between. CDR3 length: 14 amino acids.

This sequence joins TRBV29-1 and TRBJ2-1; the match to TRBD1 covers 7 bases. The trim removed 7 bases at V and 8 bases at J, leaving 8 bases unmatched. Germline V lookup: CDR1 SQVTM, CDR2 ANQGSEA. The CDR3 is 12 amino acids. The CDR3 DNA sequence: TGCAGCGCCAAGACAGGGTCTCATGAGCAGTTCTTC. Amino acids: CSAKTGSHEQFF.

The sample holds a few counts of this clonotype. This chain links TRBV5-5 with TRBJ2-3, with D unresolved. CDR3 length: 14 amino acids. CDR1 is SGHKS, CDR2 YYEKEE, per germline (reference sequence). The V gene lost 0 bases and the J gene lost 4 bases, with 9 bases spanning the gap. This chain's CDR3 is CASSLGGMPDTQYF. In DNA, the CDR3 is TGTGCCAGCAGCTTGGGTGGGATGCCAGATACGCAGTATTTT.

The chain carries TRBV12-3 or TRBV12-4 and TRBJ2-1; weak D call: TRBD1 (6 bases). The CDR3 totals 14 residues. The V and J ends lost 8 bases and 3 bases respectively, with 14 bases between them. The CDR3 DNA sequence: TGTGCCAGCCTCTCGGACAGAAGCTACAATGAGCAGTTCTTC. Its protein is CASLSDRSYNEQFF.

The V gene is TRBV28, the J gene TRBJ1-4, with TRBD1 as a possible D gene (5 bases). V was trimmed by 3 bases and J by 4 bases, leaving 18 bases between them. The CDR3 runs 17 residues. The V gene's germline CDR1 is MDHEN and CDR2 SYDVKM. CDR3 in amino acids: CASSFTGSGTDNEKLFF. DNA of the CDR3: TGTGCCAGCAGTTTTACCGGATCCGGGACGGATAATGAAAAACTGTTTTTT.

V is TRBV27 and J is TRBJ2-7; D unclear. This CDR3 contains 12 residues. In germline, CDR1 is MNHEY, CDR2 SMNVEV (reference sequence). The germline V and J ends were trimmed by 4 bases and 6 bases, with 10 bases remaining between them. CDR3: CASSYWAREQYV. The CDR3 nucleotides are TGTGCCAGCAGTTATTGGGCTCGCGAGCAGTACGTC.

This clonotype was detected only a few times. CDR3 in DNA: TGTGCCACCAGCCCAAGGGGCAGACCGAACACCGGGGAGCTGTTTTTT. Its translation is CATSPRGRPNTGELFF. V gene TRBV15 combines with J gene TRBJ2-2; TRBD1 is a possible D gene (5 bases). V lost 5 bases to trimming and J lost 0 bases, with 13 bases between them. CDR3 length equals 16 residues. The germline CDR1 and CDR2 sequences are LNHNV and YYDKDF (reference sequence).

The chain links TRBV6-1 to TRBJ2-2, with D tentatively TRBD1 or TRBD2 (6 bases each). The germline V gene encodes CDR1 MNHNS and CDR2 SASEGT. The CDR3 loop spans 16 amino acids. The V end lost 7 bases, the J end lost 7 bases, and 22 bases lay between the germline ends. This chain's CDR3 is CASTQDHQGGIGELFF. DNA of the CDR3: TGTGCCAGCACTCAAGATCACCAAGGGGGGATCGGGGAGCTGTTTTTT.

This clonotype was seen only a few times. The V gene is TRBV5-1, the J gene TRBJ2-1; D might be TRBD2 (6 bases). This CDR3 is built from 18 residues. Germline V gives CDR1 SGHRS, CDR2 YFSETQ. V was cut by 4 bases and J by 10 bases, with 30 bases left in between. CDR3 loop: CASSPGVRGRRPGAEQFF. CDR3 nucleotides: TGCGCCAGCAGCCCGGGGGTCCGTGGGAGACGACCCGGCGCAGAGCAGTTCTTC.

There are a few counts of this clonotype. CDR3 DNA: TGCGCCAGCAGTAACTTCCGGGACACCTACTCGAACACTGAAGCTTTCTTT. This sequence encodes CASSNFRDTYSNTEAFF. This sequence joins TRBV5-1 and TRBJ1-1, with D tentatively TRBD1 (6 bases). The germline V gene has CDR1 SGHRS and CDR2 YFSETQ. Trimming removed 5 bases from V and 1 base from J, with 21 bases in between. This CDR3 spans 17 amino acids.

This clonotype was counted at least ten times. The chain is built from TRBV20-1 and TRBJ2-3; D remains unclear. The germline V gene encodes CDR1 DFQATT and CDR2 SNEGSKA (reference sequence). The CDR3 consists of 13 residues. Between the trimmed V and J ends, which lost 7 bases and 0 bases, there was a span of 11 bases. The DNA of the CDR3 is TGCAGTGGGGCTCCTGTCAGCACAGATACGCAGTATTTT. It translates to CSGAPVSTDTQYF.

Ten or more counts support this clonotype. The chain combines TRBV5-1 with TRBJ2-1, with 10 bases identical to TRBD2. Losses at the gene ends were 1 base for V and 0 bases for J; bases not matched to a gene: 1. The CDR3 contains 16 residues. Germline assignment: CDR1 SGHRS and CDR2 YFSETQ. Written as DNA, the CDR3 is TGCGCCAGCAGCTTGACTAGCGGGACCTCCTACAATGAGCAGTTCTTC. Its translation: CASSLTSGTSYNEQFF.

The sample holds a few counts of this clonotype. V is TRBV29-1 and J is TRBJ1-1; possible D gene TRBD1, 6 bases. There are 14 residues in the CDR3. Looked up from germline, CDR1 is SQVTM and CDR2 is ANQGSEA. V was cut by 2 bases and J by 2 bases, with 12 bases left in between. CDR3 in DNA: TGCAGCGTTGAATTCGGACAGATAAACACTGAAGCTTTCTTT. Translating it yields CSVEFGQINTEAFF.